The source of this T cell receptor beta chain is a study of T cells after yellow fever vaccination. A single record per CDR3 protein comes from TCRdb applying MiXCR to the 5' RACE reads. The sample contains about 340,000 distinct CDR3 sequences, around 13% of which appear only once. Trimming pared 7 bases from V and 4 bases from J, leaving 12 bases between. Germline-derived CDR1 and CDR2 are KGHDR and SFDVKD. The CDR3 has 13 residues. The origin of this receptor is a man aged 18 to 29 who received the YFV17D yellow fever vaccine. This sample comprised CD4+ T cells sorted from PBMCs, obtained 15 days after the yellow fever booster vaccination. The J gene is TRBJ2-5, the V gene TRBV24-1; the D gene is possibly TRBD1 (6 bases). The CDR3 bases are TGTGCCACCAGGCCACAGGGTCGAGAGACCCAGTACTTC. Encoded protein: CATRPQGRETQYF.